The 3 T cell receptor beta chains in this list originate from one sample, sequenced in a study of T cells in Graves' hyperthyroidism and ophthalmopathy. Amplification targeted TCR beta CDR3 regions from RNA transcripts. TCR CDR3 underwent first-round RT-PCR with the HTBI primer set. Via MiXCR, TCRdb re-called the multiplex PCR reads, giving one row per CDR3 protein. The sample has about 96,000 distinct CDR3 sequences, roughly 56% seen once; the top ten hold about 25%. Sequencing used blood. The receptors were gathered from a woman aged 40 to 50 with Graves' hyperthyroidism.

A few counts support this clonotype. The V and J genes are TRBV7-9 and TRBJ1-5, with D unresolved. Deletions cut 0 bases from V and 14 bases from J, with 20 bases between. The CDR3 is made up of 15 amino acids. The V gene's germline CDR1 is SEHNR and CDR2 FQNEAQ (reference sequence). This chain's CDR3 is CASSLAGGGPVAEHF. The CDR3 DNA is TGTGCCAGCAGCTTAGCGGGTGGAGGGCCAGTAGCCGAGCATTTT.

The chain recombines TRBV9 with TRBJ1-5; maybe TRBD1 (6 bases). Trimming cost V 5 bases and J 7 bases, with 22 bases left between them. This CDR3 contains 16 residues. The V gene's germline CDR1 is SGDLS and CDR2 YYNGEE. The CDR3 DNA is TGTGCCAGCAGAGGTGGAGGGGGGGGCATGGGACAGCCCCAGCATTTT. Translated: CASRGGGGGMGQPQHF.

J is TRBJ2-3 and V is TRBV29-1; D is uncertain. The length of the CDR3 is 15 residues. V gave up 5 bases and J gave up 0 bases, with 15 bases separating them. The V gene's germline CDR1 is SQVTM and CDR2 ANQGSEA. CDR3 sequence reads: CSVKIRQLSTDTQYF. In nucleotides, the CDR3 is TGCAGCGTTAAGATAAGGCAGCTCAGCACAGATACGCAGTATTTT.